The present entry profiles one T cell receptor (beta chain) with its context. The target antigen is unknown. This sample is drawn from a study of T cell responses to AZD1222 COVID-19 vaccine. General study findings and limits: The span of vaccine-associated CD4 TCRs extended across spike, with dominance at 160-218 and 743-854.

The germline V and J ends were trimmed by 6 bases and 6 bases, with 18 bases remaining between them. This CDR3 comprises 14 residues. The germline gives CDR1 KGHSH, CDR2 LQKENI. Libraries were prepared by immunoSEQ multiplex PCR; TCRdb keeps only in-frame clonotypes and omits some of them. Among about 160,000 clones, about 92% were seen once, and the ten largest hold about 0.9%. The source of this sequence is an adult in good health. Material: peripheral blood, obtained on day 0 of AZD1222 vaccination. The gene calls are TRBV18 and TRBJ2-7; D uncertain. This chain's CDR3 is CASSPPSPLFEQYF. In DNA, the CDR3 is TGTGCCAGCTCCCCCCCGAGCCCCTTGTTCGAGCAGTACTTC.